Listed below are T cell receptor beta chains from one sample, sequenced in a study of beta chain features in type 1 diabetes. Clones were read by immunoSEQ multiplex PCR, and TCRdb kept only the in-frame ones, dropping some. This table holds over 350,000 clones, about 15% found once. The sample comprised naive CD4+ T cells from blood. The receptors derive from a woman aged 18-29 years in good health. The CDR3 runs from the conserved cysteine through the conserved F or W. Fields, in order: V gene, clone size, J gene, D gene, CDR3 DNA, CDR3 protein. A D gene is named only where the DNA matches it firmly. The listing skips clone size in some rows; elsewhere it reads once, few, many or a size class.

TRBV18	NA	TRBJ2-2	TRBD1	TGTGCCAGCTCACTGGGACAGGGGAACACCGGGGAGCTGTTTTTT	CASSLGQGNTGELFF
TRBV10-3	few	TRBJ1-3	TRBD1	TGTGCCATCAGGGGGACAGAAAGAAACACCATATATTTT	CAIRGTERNTIYF
TRBV11-2	few	TRBJ2-1	NA	TGTGCCAGCAGCTTTACGACTAGCTCCTACAATGAGCAGTTCTTC	CASSFTTSSYNEQFF
TRBV19	few	TRBJ1-1	NA	TGTGCCAGTAGTGAGAGGCGGATGAACACTGAAGCTTTCTTT	CASSERRMNTEAFF
TRBV4-1	few	TRBJ2-1	NA	TGCGCCAGCAGCCAGGGGAGAGGTTCATACAATGAGCAGTTCTTC	CASSQGRGSYNEQFF
TRBV30	NA	TRBJ1-1	NA	TGTGCCTGGAGTGTATGGGGCAGGCGCTTGAACACTGAAGCTTTCTTT	CAWSVWGRRLNTEAFF
TRBV5-1	NA	TRBJ1-2	NA	TGCGCCAGCAGCTTGATCCAGGGTGTCGCGTATGGCTACACCTTC	CASSLIQGVAYGYTF
TRBV6-6	NA	TRBJ1-5	NA	TGTGCCAGCAGTTTCGAGGATCAGCCCCAGCATTTT	CASSFEDQPQHF
TRBV7-3	few	TRBJ2-1	TRBD2	TGTGCCAGCAGCCTAACGTCAGCGGGAGCTTACAATGAGCAGTTCTTC	CASSLTSAGAYNEQFF
TRBV13	NA	TRBJ2-7	NA	TGTGCCAGCAGCTCGACAGCTTTCTCCTACGAGCAGTACTTC	CASSSTAFSYEQYF
TRBV7-9	few	TRBJ1-3	NA	TGTGCCAGCAGCCCGGTAGGGGCGTGGAGCTCTGGAAACACCATATATTTT	CASSPVGAWSSGNTIYF
TRBV4-3	few	TRBJ2-7	TRBD2	TGCGCCAGCAGCCAGGTAGCGGGTGGATCCTACGAGCAGTACTTC	CASSQVAGGSYEQYF
TRBV2	few	TRBJ1-4	NA	TGTGCCAGCAGTGGGAGACAGGCGGGTGAAAAACTGTTTTTT	CASSGRQAGEKLFF
TRBV19	NA	TRBJ2-5	TRBD2	TGTGCCAGTAGGGTAGCGGGACACCAAGAGACCCAGTACTTC	CASRVAGHQETQYF
TRBV14	NA	TRBJ2-7	TRBD2	TGTGCCAGCAGCCATGGGGAGGGCCTGTACGAGCAGTACTTC	CASSHGEGLYEQYF
TRBV30	few	TRBJ2-2	NA	TGTGCCTGGAGAGATTTCCGGAGGGGGGAGCTGTTTTTT	CAWRDFRRGELFF
TRBV7-8	few	TRBJ1-2	TRBD1	TGTGCCAGCAGCTTAGGTCGACAGGGTAACGGCTACACCTTC	CASSLGRQGNGYTF
TRBV28	NA	TRBJ2-7	NA	TGTGCCAGCAGTTTAGGCCGACGGGTCTCCTACGAGCAGTACTTC	CASSLGRRVSYEQYF
TRBV29-1	few	TRBJ2-2	TRBD2	TGCAGCGCCCGAATTCTAGCGGGAGGCACCGGGGAGCTGTTTTTT	CSARILAGGTGELFF
TRBV2	few	TRBJ2-7	NA	TGTGCCTACTTTATGGAGCCTTCCTACGAGCAGTACTTC	CAYFMEPSYEQYF
TRBV12-5	few	TRBJ2-1	NA	TGTGCTAGTGGTTTGGCTTCACTTAGGAGCAATGAGCAGTTCTTC	CASGLASLRSNEQFF
TRBV18	few	TRBJ2-1	NA	TGTGCCAGCTCCCTAGTCGACTACAATGAGCAGTTCTTC	CASSLVDYNEQFF
TRBV4-2	NA	TRBJ2-1	TRBD1	TGTGCCAGCAGCCAAGATTGGAACAGGGGGTTCGGCAATGAGCAGTTCTTC	CASSQDWNRGFGNEQFF
TRBV27	NA	TRBJ1-1	NA	TGTGCCAGCAGTAAGACAGTGAACACTGAAGCTTTCTTT	CASSKTVNTEAFF
TRBV9	NA	TRBJ1-2	TRBD1	TGTGCCAGCAGCGTAGTAGGTAGGGGGCTAGCTCGAGATGGCTACACCTTC	CASSVVGRGLARDGYTF
TRBV7-2	few	TRBJ1-2	NA	TGTGCCAGCAGTCGAGCTGCTAACTATGGCTACACCTTC	CASSRAANYGYTF
TRBV6-5	NA	TRBJ2-5	NA	TGTGCCAGCAGACAAAGGGGTTTACGGCAAGAGACCCAGTACTTC	CASRQRGLRQETQYF